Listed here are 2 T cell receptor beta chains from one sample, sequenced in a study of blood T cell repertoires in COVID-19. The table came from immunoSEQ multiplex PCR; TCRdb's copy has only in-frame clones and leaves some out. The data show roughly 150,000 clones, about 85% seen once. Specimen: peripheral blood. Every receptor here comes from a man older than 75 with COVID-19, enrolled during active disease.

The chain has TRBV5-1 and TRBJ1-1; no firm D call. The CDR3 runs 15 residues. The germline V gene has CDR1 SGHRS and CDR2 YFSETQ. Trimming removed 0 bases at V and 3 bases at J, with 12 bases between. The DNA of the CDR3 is TGCGCCAGCAGCTTGGGAGCGGGGTCGGACACTGAAGCTTTCTTT. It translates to CASSLGAGSDTEAFF.

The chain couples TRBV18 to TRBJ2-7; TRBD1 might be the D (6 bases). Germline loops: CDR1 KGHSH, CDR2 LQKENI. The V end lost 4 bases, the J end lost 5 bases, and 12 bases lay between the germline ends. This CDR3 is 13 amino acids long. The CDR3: CASSQIRGHEQYF. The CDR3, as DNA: TGTGCCAGCTCACAGATCAGGGGCCACGAGCAGTACTTC.